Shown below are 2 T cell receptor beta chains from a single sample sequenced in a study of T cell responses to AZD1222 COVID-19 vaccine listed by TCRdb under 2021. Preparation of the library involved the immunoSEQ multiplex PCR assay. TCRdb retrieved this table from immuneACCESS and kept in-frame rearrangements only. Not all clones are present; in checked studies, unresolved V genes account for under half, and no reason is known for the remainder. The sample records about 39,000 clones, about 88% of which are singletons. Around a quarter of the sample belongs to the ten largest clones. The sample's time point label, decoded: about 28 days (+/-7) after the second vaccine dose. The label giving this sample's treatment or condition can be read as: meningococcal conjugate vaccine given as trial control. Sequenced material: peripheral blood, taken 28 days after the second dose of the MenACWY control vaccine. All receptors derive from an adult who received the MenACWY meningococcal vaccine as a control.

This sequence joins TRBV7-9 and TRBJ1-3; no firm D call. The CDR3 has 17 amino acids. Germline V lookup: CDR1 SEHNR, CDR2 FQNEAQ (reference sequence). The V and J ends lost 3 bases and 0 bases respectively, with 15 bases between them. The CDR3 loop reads CASSFGTSSYSGNTIYF. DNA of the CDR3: TGTGCCAGCAGCTTTGGAACGAGTTCGTACTCTGGAAACACCATATATTTT.

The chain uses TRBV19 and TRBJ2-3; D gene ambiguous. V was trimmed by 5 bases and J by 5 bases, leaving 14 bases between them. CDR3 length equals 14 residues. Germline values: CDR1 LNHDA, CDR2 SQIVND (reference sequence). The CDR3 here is CASSWATAEDTQYF. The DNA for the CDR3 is TGTGCCAGTAGTTGGGCTACAGCCGAAGATACGCAGTATTTT.